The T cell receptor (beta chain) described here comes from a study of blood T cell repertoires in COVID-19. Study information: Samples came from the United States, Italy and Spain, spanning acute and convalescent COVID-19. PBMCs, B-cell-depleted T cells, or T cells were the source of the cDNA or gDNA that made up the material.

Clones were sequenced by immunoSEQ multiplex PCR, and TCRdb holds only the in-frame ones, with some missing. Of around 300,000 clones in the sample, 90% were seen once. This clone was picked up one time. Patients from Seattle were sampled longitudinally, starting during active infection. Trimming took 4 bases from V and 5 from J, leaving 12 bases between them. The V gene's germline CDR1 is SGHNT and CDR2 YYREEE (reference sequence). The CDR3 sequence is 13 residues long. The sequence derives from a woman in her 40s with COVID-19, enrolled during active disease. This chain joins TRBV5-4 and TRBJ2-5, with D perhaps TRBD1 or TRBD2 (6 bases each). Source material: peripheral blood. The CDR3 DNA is TGTGCCAGCAGCATGGACAGCGGGGAGACCCAGTACTTC. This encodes CASSMDSGETQYF. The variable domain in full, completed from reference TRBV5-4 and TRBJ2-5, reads ETGVTQSPTHLIKTRGQQVTLRCSSQSGHNTVSWYQQALGQGPQFIFQYYREEENGRGNFPPRFSGLQFPNYSSELNVNALELDDSALYLCASSMDSGETQYFGPGTRLLVL.